This TCR beta chain was obtained from a study of blood T cell repertoires in COVID-19. This table comes from immunoSEQ multiplex PCR, and its TCRdb copy is limited to in-frame clones, with some not included. The table includes approximately 70,000 clones, 91% detected once. Source material: peripheral blood. The source of this sequence is a human donor with active COVID-19. The donor label of this sample is uncertain.

The CDR3 sequence: CASSLGASGRANEQFF. CDR3 sequence (DNA): TGTGCCAGCAGCTTAGGGGCGAGCGGGAGGGCCAATGAGCAGTTCTTC. The V gene is TRBV7-8, the J gene TRBJ2-1; 10 bases agree with TRBD2. J gave up 6 bases and V 1 base, and 6 bases lay outside the gene matches. Germline V CDR1 and CDR2: SGHVS, FQNEAQ. The CDR3 extends over 16 amino acids.